The 30 T cell receptor beta chains below all came from one sample that was sequenced in a study of technical replicates of blood from a handful of donors. TCRdb's copy holds only in-frame clones and misses some; the assay was immunoSEQ multiplex PCR. The sample shows tens of thousands of clones, just over 90% of them seen only once. Sequencing used T cells isolated from PBMCs. Receptors originate from a human donor in good health.

This clone was seen just once. The rearrangement joins TRBV28 to TRBJ2-5; D may be TRBD1 (7 bases). Germline V gene sequence: CDR1 MDHEN, CDR2 SYDVKM. This CDR3 comprises 13 residues. The germline V and J ends were trimmed by 4 bases and 5 bases, with 11 bases remaining between them. DNA of the CDR3: TGTGCCAGCAGTTCCGCAGGGGGGGAGACCCAGTACTTC. Its translation: CASSSAGGETQYF. Complete variable domain (other parts from reference TRBV28 and TRBJ2-5): DVKVTQSSRYLVKRTGEKVFLECVQDMDHENMFWYRQDPGLGLRLIYFSYDVKMKEKGDIPEGYSVSREKKERFSLILESASTNQTSMYLCASSSAGGETQYFGPGTRLLVL.

The rearrangement uses TRBV2 and TRBJ2-7, with a weak D call TRBD1 (6 bases). Per the germline V gene, CDR1 is SNHLY and CDR2 is FYNNEI. V dropped 6 bases and J dropped 2 bases, with 17 bases sitting between them. This CDR3 region has 15 residues. The CDR3 DNA follows: TGTGCCAGCAGCGCTCTAGGGGGACGGACCTACGAGCAGTACTTC. Residues: CASSALGGRTYEQYF.

The V and J genes are TRBV6-4 and TRBJ1-6; tentatively, D is TRBD1 (6 bases). V gave up 6 bases and J gave up 11 bases, with 17 bases separating them. The CDR3 extends over 14 amino acids. CDR1 and CDR2 from the germline V gene are MRHNA and SNTAGT. CDR3 sequence: CASRPTGRGAPLHF. The CDR3 DNA sequence: TGTGCCAGCAGACCCACGGGCAGGGGAGCACCCCTCCACTTT.

This chain connects TRBV19 to TRBJ1-5; unclear D gene. Germline V gives CDR1 LNHDA, CDR2 SQIVND (reference sequence). This CDR3 is built from 14 residues. V lost 4 bases, J lost 3 bases, and 10 bases lay in between. The CDR3 region has the DNA TGTGCCAGTAGTACGGCAGGCCCCAATCAGCCCCAGCATTTT. This encodes CASSTAGPNQPQHF.

The chain employs TRBV4-1 and TRBJ2-7, with 8 bases aligning to TRBD1. V lost 1 base to trimming and J lost 6 bases; unmatched junction nucleotides: 5. CDR3 length equals 14 residues. Germline V gene data show CDR1 as MGHRA and CDR2 as YSYEKL. The DNA for the CDR3 is TGCGCCAGCAGCCAAGGGCAGGGGGCTGCCGAGCAGTACTTC. Its translation: CASSQGQGAAEQYF.

In this sample, this clone turned up a few times. This sequence joins TRBV2 and TRBJ1-6, with D uncertain. Germline V gene sequence: CDR1 SNHLY, CDR2 FYNNEI. The V end was cut by 2 bases, the J end by 8 bases, with 10 bases between. The CDR3 loop spans 14 amino acids. The CDR3 reads CASSEYGGDSPLHF. In DNA, the CDR3 is TGTGCCAGCAGTGAATATGGCGGGGATTCACCCCTCCACTTT.

This clone appeared a single time. This chain connects TRBV7-2 to TRBJ1-3; a possible D gene is TRBD1 (5 bases). The CDR3 sequence is 15 residues long. The germline V and J ends were trimmed by 2 bases and 2 bases, with 10 bases remaining between them. Germline assignment: CDR1 SGHTA and CDR2 FQGNSA. The CDR3 here is CASSLIRATGNTIYF. The CDR3 region has the DNA TGTGCCAGCAGCTTAATCAGGGCCACTGGAAACACCATATATTTT.

The V and J genes are TRBV5-4 and TRBJ1-1; unclear D gene. The CDR3 has 15 amino acids. Germline V gives CDR1 SGHNT, CDR2 YYREEE (reference sequence). Deletions cut 3 bases from V and 1 base from J, with 13 bases between. The CDR3 DNA reads TGTGCCAGCAGCTCTCCCGGGAAAAGGAACACTGAAGCTTTCTTT. Amino acid sequence: CASSSPGKRNTEAFF.

This sequence joins TRBV11-2 and TRBJ2-2; 9 bases agree with TRBD1. Germline CDR1 reads SGHAT; CDR2 reads FQNNGV. This CDR3 has 16 residues. V shed 4 bases, J shed 4 bases, and the junction held 7 bases outside the gene matches. The CDR3 DNA reads as TGTGCCAGCAGCTCACAGGGGGCTGGTTTCACCGGGGAGCTGTTTTTT. Its protein is CASSSQGAGFTGELFF. Full variable domain (rest looked up from reference TRBV11-2 and TRBJ2-2): EAGVAQSPRYKIIEKRQSVAFWCNPISGHATLYWYQQILGQGPKLLIQFQNNGVVDDSQLPKDRFSAERLKGVDSTLKIQPAKLEDSAVYLCASSSQGAGFTGELFFGEGSRLTVL.

The chain has TRBV7-8 and TRBJ2-5, with D perhaps matching TRBD2 (5 bases). Germline V lookup: CDR1 SGHVS, CDR2 FQNEAQ. V gave up 1 base and J gave up 0 bases, with 12 bases separating them. The length of the CDR3 is 16 residues. Here the CDR3 reads CASSLGAVPYQETQYF. The DNA for the CDR3 is TGTGCCAGCAGCTTAGGAGCGGTTCCGTACCAAGAGACCCAGTACTTC.

The chain joins TRBV27 to TRBJ1-1; TRBD1 matches 9 bases. There are 15 residues in the CDR3. Germline lookup yields CDR1 MNHEY and CDR2 SMNVEV (reference sequence). Losses at the gene ends were 5 bases for V and 6 bases for J; bases not matched to a gene: 10. For the CDR3, the DNA is TGTGCCAGCAGTCTAACAGGGGGCGGGGGCGCTGAAGCTTTCTTT. Protein product: CASSLTGGGGAEAFF.

This sequence joins TRBV14 and TRBJ1-1; D call uncertain. The CDR3 runs to 13 residues. V was shortened by 0 bases and J by 9 bases, with 11 bases between the two germline ends. The germline V gene encodes CDR1 SGHDN and CDR2 FVKESK. The CDR3 region has the DNA TGTGCCAGCAGCCAAGATCCTAACAGTAAAGCTTTCTTT. Encoded protein: CASSQDPNSKAFF.

This chain uses TRBV4-2 with TRBJ2-5; 9 positions match TRBD2. The junction had 5 bases not matched to a gene; V was cut back by 1 base and J by 5 bases. The length of the CDR3 is 15 residues. Germline V lookup: CDR1 LGHNA, CDR2 YNFKEQ. This chain's CDR3 is CASSQGLAGLETQYF. CDR3 coding DNA: TGTGCCAGCAGCCAAGGGCTAGCGGGACTTGAGACCCAGTACTTC.

The rearrangement uses TRBV4-1 and TRBJ2-5; possibly TRBD1 for D (6 bases). Germline V lookup: CDR1 MGHRA, CDR2 YSYEKL. V lost 2 bases and J lost 1, with 8 bases in between. The length of the CDR3 is 14 residues. CDR3 region: CASSQTDSQETQYF. The CDR3 DNA is TGCGCCAGCAGCCAAACGGACAGCCAAGAGACCCAGTACTTC.

This chain links TRBV28 with TRBJ2-7; 9 positions match TRBD2. This CDR3 is built from 17 residues. Germline lookup yields CDR1 MDHEN and CDR2 SYDVKM. V gave up 6 bases and J gave up 2 bases; unmatched junction bases: 14. As DNA, the CDR3 is TGTGCCAGCAGCCGTAGCGGGAGTGGCATAATCCCCTACGAGCAGTACTTC. Its protein product is CASSRSGSGIIPYEQYF. The full variable domain, in which reference TRBV28 and TRBJ2-7 provide the parts outside the CDR3, is DVKVTQSSRYLVKRTGEKVFLECVQDMDHENMFWYRQDPGLGLRLIYFSYDVKMKEKGDIPEGYSVSREKKERFSLILESASTNQTSMYLCASSRSGSGIIPYEQYFGPGTRLTVT.

The rearrangement joins TRBV4-1 to TRBJ2-1; D may be TRBD2 (7 bases). The V gene's germline CDR1 is MGHRA and CDR2 YSYEKL. The ends were cut back, 6 bases at V and 8 bases at J, with 11 bases in the middle. The CDR3 consists of 12 residues. DNA of the CDR3: TGCGCCAGCAGTTGGGAGGGGGATGAGCAGTTCTTC. This codes for CASSWEGDEQFF.

This clone was detected once. The chain is built from TRBV7-9 and TRBJ2-7, with D possibly matching TRBD2 (6 bases). Trimming pared 5 bases from V and 1 base from J, leaving 24 bases between. The CDR3 runs 18 residues. The V gene's germline CDR1 is SEHNR and CDR2 FQNEAQ (reference sequence). For the CDR3, the DNA is TGTGCCAGCAGCCTCTTATTGCCAGTTCGGGGGTTGTCCTACGAGCAGTACTTC. Residues: CASSLLLPVRGLSYEQYF.

The rearrangement uses TRBV6-1 and TRBJ2-7, with 7 positions matching TRBD1. This CDR3 region has 12 residues. Germline V gene data show CDR1 as MNHNS and CDR2 as SASEGT. V gave up 3 bases and J gave up 7 bases; unmatched junction bases: 3. The CDR3 DNA reads TGTGCCAGCAGTGAGTACAGGGGTGAGCAGTACTTC. Its translation is CASSEYRGEQYF.

The CDR3 nucleotides read TGTGCCAGCAGCTTCTGGACTAGCGGGAGCACCGGGGAGCTGTTTTTT. Its protein is CASSFWTSGSTGELFF. V and J are TRBV11-2 and TRBJ2-2; the match to TRBD2 covers 13 bases. This CDR3 contains 16 residues. Trimming cost V 3 bases and J 4 bases; bases outside gene matches: 2. Germline values: CDR1 SGHAT, CDR2 FQNNGV.

J is TRBJ1-1 and V is TRBV7-9; no clear D. Trimming pared 5 bases from V and 11 bases from J, leaving 18 bases between. This CDR3 comprises 13 residues. Germline values: CDR1 SEHNR, CDR2 FQNEAQ (reference sequence). CDR3: CASSPRIGREAFF. The DNA for the CDR3 is TGTGCCAGCAGCCCCCGGATTGGGAGGGAGGCTTTCTTT.

The chain recombines TRBV9 with TRBJ2-5; weak D call: TRBD1 (6 bases). Trimming removed 4 bases from V and 2 bases from J, with 30 bases in between. CDR1 is SGDLS and CDR2 is YYNGEE in the germline V gene. The CDR3 consists of 20 residues. The chain's CDR3 is CASSPARKRTAEDVQETQYF. The DNA of the CDR3 is TGTGCCAGCAGCCCAGCCAGGAAGCGGACAGCGGAAGACGTTCAAGAGACCCAGTACTTC.

The CDR3 nucleotides read TGTGCCAGCAGTCCCCAGACTCGCAGAGAGCAGTACTTC. As protein: CASSPQTRREQYF. This chain uses TRBV6-6 with TRBJ2-7; D is unclear. The CDR3 has 13 residues. Between the trimmed V and J ends, which lost 5 bases and 7 bases, there was a span of 15 bases. The V gene's germline CDR1 is MNHNY and CDR2 SVGAGI (reference sequence).

This clone was found once. The chain employs TRBV11-1 and TRBJ1-1; no reliable D call. V was clipped by 5 bases and J by 0 bases, with 19 bases between them. Germline CDR1 and CDR2: SGHAT and FQDESV (reference sequence). The CDR3 length is 17 residues. The CDR3 sequence: CASSPRTDINMNTEAFF. CDR3 DNA: TGTGCCAGCAGCCCGCGAACCGACATCAACATGAACACTGAAGCTTTCTTT. Variable domain in full (rest from reference TRBV11-1 and TRBJ1-1): EAEVAQSPRYKITEKSQAVAFWCDPISGHATLYWYRQILGQGPELLVQFQDESVVDDSQLPKDRFSAERLKGVDSTLKIQPAELGDSAMYLCASSPRTDINMNTEAFFGQGTRLTVV.

CDR3 sequence (DNA): TGTGCCAGCAGCGTAGATTGGGGCCCCCACACCGGGGAGCTGTTTTTT. The encoded protein is CASSVDWGPHTGELFF. The chain has TRBV9 and TRBJ2-2, with D possibly being TRBD1 (5 bases). V was shortened by 0 bases and J by 3 bases, with 12 bases between the two germline ends. The CDR3 consists of 16 residues. Germline CDR1 is SGDLS and CDR2 is YYNGEE.

The chain employs TRBV19 and TRBJ2-7, with 9 bases lining up with TRBD1. V dropped 5 bases and J dropped 2; count of bases not matched to a gene: 7. This CDR3 has 15 residues. Germline CDR1 reads LNHDA; CDR2 reads SQIVND (reference sequence). CDR3 loop: CASSPRTGAAYEQYF. The CDR3 coding sequence is TGTGCCAGTAGTCCACGGACAGGGGCGGCCTACGAGCAGTACTTC.

V and J are TRBV6-5 and TRBJ2-3, with D perhaps matching TRBD2 (5 bases). V was shortened by 6 bases and J by 3 bases, with 13 bases between the two germline ends. The CDR3 is made up of 14 amino acids. Per germline, CDR1 MNHEY and CDR2 SVGAGI. CDR3 coding DNA: TGTGCCAGCAGGCTAGGAGGTGATACAGATACGCAGTATTTT. Translated: CASRLGGDTDTQYF.

The chain joins TRBV5-1 to TRBJ2-3; D may be TRBD1 (6 bases). Germline-derived CDR1 and CDR2 are SGHRS and YFSETQ. The CDR3 is made up of 14 amino acids. V was cut by 0 bases and J by 4 bases, with 9 bases left in between. This CDR3 reads CASSLEGVADTQYF. The CDR3 nucleotides are TGCGCCAGCAGCTTGGAGGGGGTTGCAGATACGCAGTATTTT.

The chain has TRBV9 and TRBJ2-7; 11 nucleotides match TRBD2. After removal of 4 bases from V and 3 bases from J, the junction contained 6 bases not matched to a gene. The CDR3 is made up of 15 amino acids. The germline CDR1 and CDR2 sequences are SGDLS and YYNGEE. The CDR3 DNA reads as TGTGCCAGCAGCCCACACGGGACTAGCGGCTACGAGCAGTACTTC. Residues: CASSPHGTSGYEQYF.

The chain carries TRBV12-5 and TRBJ1-2; TRBD1 might be the D (5 bases). V gave up 6 bases and J gave up 0 bases, with 8 bases separating them. The CDR3 has 13 residues. Germline CDR1 and CDR2: LGHNT and FRNRAP. Written as DNA, the CDR3 is TGTGCTAGTGGCTTGACAGCTAACTATGGCTACACCTTC. As protein: CASGLTANYGYTF. The complete variable domain, with remaining parts taken from reference TRBV12-5 and TRBJ1-2, reads DARVTQTPRHKVTEMGQEVTMRCQPILGHNTVFWYRQTMMQGLELLAYFRNRAPLDDSGMPKDRFSAEMPDATLATLKIQPSEPRDSAVYFCASGLTANYGYTFGSGTRLTVV.

The J gene is TRBJ2-7, the V gene TRBV7-6, with 7 positions matching TRBD1. Germline V CDR1 and CDR2: SGHVS, FNYEAQ. The CDR3 spans 16 residues. The V gene end was trimmed by 1 base and the J gene end by 2 bases; junction bases not matched to a gene: 8. This CDR3 is CASSLVGGRGAYEQYF. In DNA form, the CDR3 reads TGTGCCAGCAGCTTAGTAGGGGGCAGGGGCGCCTACGAGCAGTACTTC.